The 26 T cell receptor beta chains listed next were all sequenced from one sample in a study of spatial heterogeneity in lung cancer. TCRdb passed the 5' RACE reads through MiXCR, listing each CDR3 protein once. The table shows tens of thousands of distinct CDR3 sequences, with 3.1% occurring only once. Time point defined: sample taken at primary tumor resection. The sequencing here drew on normal lung tissue next to the tumor, taken at surgery. The receptor set was obtained from a male donor with early-stage non-small cell lung cancer.

This clonotype was counted ten times or more. The J gene is TRBJ1-5, the V gene TRBV12-3 or TRBV12-4; D may be TRBD1 (5 bases). This CDR3 region has 16 residues. The V end lost 3 bases, the J end lost 3 bases, and 15 bases lay between the germline ends. CDR3 amino acids: CASSLGWGGLNQPQHF. The CDR3 coding sequence is TGTGCCAGCAGTTTGGGGTGGGGGGGACTCAATCAGCCCCAGCATTTT.

This clonotype occurred many times. V gene TRBV7-9 combines with J gene TRBJ2-7; D call uncertain. Trimming stripped 5 bases from V and 4 bases from J, with 12 bases between. Germline CDR1 and CDR2: SEHNR and FQNEAQ (reference sequence). The CDR3 runs to 13 residues. The CDR3 bases are TGTGCCAGCAGCAATGATTGGGGATACGAGCAGTACTTC. It yields the protein CASSNDWGYEQYF.

This clonotype was observed a few times. The chain carries TRBV5-6 and TRBJ2-1; perhaps TRBD2 as D (6 bases). The ends were cut back, 3 bases at V and 3 bases at J, with 16 bases in the middle. The germline V gene has CDR1 SGHDT and CDR2 YYEEEE. The CDR3 extends over 16 amino acids. DNA for the CDR3: TGTGCCAGCAGCTCTAAATTTAGGGGACTCTACAATGAGCAGTTCTTC. It specifies CASSSKFRGLYNEQFF.

This clonotype was counted ten times or more. The chain has TRBV4-1 and TRBJ2-1; 12 positions match TRBD2. V gave up 1 base and J gave up 0 bases; unmatched junction bases: 10. There are 20 residues in the CDR3. The germline CDR1 and CDR2 sequences are MGHRA and YSYEKL. CDR3 region: CASSQGPSGGVDVSYNEQFF. CDR3 DNA: TGCGCCAGCAGCCAAGGACCTAGCGGGGGGGTTGATGTCTCCTACAATGAGCAGTTCTTC.

The chain is built from TRBV5-1 and TRBJ2-1, with 12 bases fitting TRBD2. Germline V gives CDR1 SGHRS, CDR2 YFSETQ. The CDR3 loop spans 14 amino acids. The junction had 3 bases not matched to a gene; V was cut back by 4 bases and J by 7 bases. The DNA of the CDR3 is TGCGCCAGCAGCAATGGGACTAGCGGGAATGAGCAGTTCTTC. This sequence encodes CASSNGTSGNEQFF.

This clonotype was counted many times. The chain carries TRBV20-1 and TRBJ2-3; D not certain. Trimming took off 3 bases at V and 5 bases at J, with 18 bases between the two ends. Germline-derived CDR1 and CDR2 are DFQATT and SNEGSKA (reference sequence). The CDR3 extends over 15 amino acids. The CDR3 sequence: CSARYWGSPRDTQYF. The CDR3 DNA is TGCAGTGCTAGGTATTGGGGTAGCCCGAGAGATACGCAGTATTTT.

Worth noting for this clonotype: This may come from a read error, since a much larger clone is one base off. The gene calls are TRBV6-6 and TRBJ1-4; 7 nucleotides line up with TRBD1. Germline V CDR1 and CDR2: MNHNY, SVGAGI (reference sequence). The CDR3 length is 17 residues. CDR3 DNA: TGTGCCAGCAGTTACCCGCCCTTGGAGGGGGCAGAGGAAAAACTGGTTTTT. This codes for CASSYPPLEGAEEKLVF.

In its sample, this clonotype was seen many times. The rearrangement uses TRBV29-1 and TRBJ1-1, with D tentatively TRBD1 (5 bases). Germline values: CDR1 SQVTM, CDR2 ANQGSEA. This CDR3 spans 12 amino acids. CDR3 bases: TGCACGTACGGGGGGGGTCCCACTGAAGCTTTCTTT. It is translated as CTYGGGPTEAFF.

This clonotype was found many times. This chain connects TRBV29-1 to TRBJ2-1; the D is unclear. The CDR3 extends over 11 amino acids. V gave up 4 bases and J gave up 7 bases, with 8 bases separating them. The germline gives CDR1 SQVTM, CDR2 ANQGSEA. In nucleotides, the CDR3 is TGCAGCGTTGGCTGGCGTAATGAGCAGTTCTTC. Its protein product is CSVGWRNEQFF.

This clonotype was observed many times. V usage is TRBV5-1 and J usage is TRBJ1-5, with D possibly being TRBD1 (6 bases). The V and J ends lost 0 bases and 7 bases respectively, with 8 bases between them. The CDR3 length is 13 residues. The germline CDR1 and CDR2 sequences are SGHRS and YFSETQ. CDR3 region: CASSLGDKQPQHF. CDR3 DNA sequence: TGCGCCAGCAGCTTGGGGGACAAGCAGCCCCAGCATTTT.

This clonotype was recorded at least ten times. V is TRBV7-2 and J is TRBJ2-3; D uncertain. The V end lost 10 bases, the J end lost 2 bases, and 7 bases lay between the germline ends. CDR1 is SGHTA and CDR2 is FQGNSA in the germline V gene. This CDR3 has 11 amino acids. The CDR3 DNA sequence: TGTGCCACCTCCAACACAGATACGCAGTATTTT. Translating gives CATSNTDTQYF.

The sample holds many counts of this clonotype. V is TRBV5-1 and J is TRBJ1-1, with D perhaps matching TRBD1 (6 bases). The ends were cut back, 1 base at V and 4 bases at J, with 8 bases in the middle. The CDR3 sequence is 13 residues long. Germline CDR1 SGHRS, CDR2 YFSETQ. CDR3 nucleotide sequence: TGCGCCAGCAGCTTGTGGGGGCGCACTGAAGCTTTCTTT. Protein: CASSLWGRTEAFF.

In this sample, this clonotype turned up many times. The CDR3 DNA reads TGTGCCAGCAGTACAACAGGGGGCCCGACAGATACGCAGTATTTT. It translates to CASSTTGGPTDTQYF. The chain uses TRBV28 and TRBJ2-3; 9 bases are a match to TRBD1. This CDR3 has 15 residues. The V gene's germline CDR1 is MDHEN and CDR2 SYDVKM. V lost 5 bases, J lost 3 bases, and 6 bases stayed unmatched.

This clonotype occurred many times. The chain uses TRBV2 and TRBJ2-3, with 8 bases matching TRBD2. The germline CDR1 and CDR2 sequences are SNHLY and FYNNEI. The V and J ends lost 10 bases and 10 bases, in that order; junction bases with no gene match: 19. CDR3 length: 15 residues. The CDR3 spells CATKREHTPGFPQYF. In nucleotides, the CDR3 is TGTGCCACCAAGCGGGAGCACACTCCCGGGTTTCCGCAGTATTTT.

This clonotype was counted many times. The V and J genes are TRBV5-1 and TRBJ2-2, with D perhaps matching TRBD1 (7 bases). This CDR3 is 15 amino acids long. The germline V and J ends were trimmed by 4 bases and 4 bases, with 14 bases remaining between them. Germline assignment: CDR1 SGHRS and CDR2 YFSETQ. Here the CDR3 reads CASSQDRRGTGELFF. CDR3 DNA sequence: TGCGCCAGCAGCCAGGACAGGAGGGGCACCGGGGAGCTGTTTTTT. Drawing the rest from reference TRBV5-1 and TRBJ2-2, the complete variable domain is KAGVTQTPRYLIKTRGQQVTLSCSPISGHRSVSWYQQTPGQGLQFLFEYFSETQRNKGNFPGRFSGRQFSNSRSEMNVSTLELGDSALYLCASSQDRRGTGELFFGEGSRLTVL.

The chain uses TRBV11-2 and TRBJ2-7, with D possibly being TRBD2 (6 bases). V was shortened by 11 bases and J by 13 bases, with 18 bases between the two germline ends. CDR1 and CDR2 (germline): SGHAT, FQNNGV. The CDR3 spans 10 residues. In nucleotides, the CDR3 is TGTGCCCGTTCGGGCAAGGGAGGATACTTC. Translated: CARSGKGGYF.

Many counts were recorded for this clonotype. The rearrangement uses TRBV7-9 and TRBJ2-3, with 8 nucleotides matching TRBD2. J gave up 0 bases and V 5 bases, and 7 bases lay outside the gene matches. From germline, CDR1 is SEHNR and CDR2 FQNEAQ (reference sequence). The CDR3 loop spans 16 amino acids. CDR3 region: CASSTRLATSTDTQYF. In DNA, the CDR3 is TGTGCCAGCAGCACCAGACTAGCGACTAGCACAGATACGCAGTATTTT.

This clonotype was recorded at least ten times. This chain connects TRBV29-1 to TRBJ2-1; either TRBD1 or TRBD2 may fit D (6 bases each). From germline, CDR1 is SQVTM and CDR2 ANQGSEA. V was clipped by 7 bases and J by 0 bases, with 13 bases between them. The CDR3 has 14 amino acids. The CDR3 reads CSAIGGPSYNEQFF. CDR3 sequence (DNA): TGCAGCGCCATAGGGGGGCCCTCCTACAATGAGCAGTTCTTC.

The rearrangement joins TRBV2 to TRBJ2-5; 10 nucleotides align to TRBD2. V lost 4 bases to trimming and J lost 3 bases; unmatched junction nucleotides: 2. Looked up from germline, CDR1 is SNHLY and CDR2 is FYNNEI. This CDR3 is built from 14 residues. Written as DNA, the CDR3 is TGTGCCAGCAGTGCACTAGCGGGAAAAGAGACCCAGTACTTC. Its translation: CASSALAGKETQYF.

This clonotype was found many times. The chain recombines TRBV6-5 with TRBJ1-3; D unclear. This CDR3 comprises 14 residues. CDR1 is MNHEY, CDR2 SVGAGI, per germline. Trimming stripped 6 bases from V and 0 bases from J, with 9 bases between. Written as DNA, the CDR3 is TGTGCCAGCAGGGGCCCTGACTCTGGAAACACCATATATTTT. Its protein product is CASRGPDSGNTIYF.

In this sample, this clonotype turned up many times. The chain recombines TRBV6-5 with TRBJ2-3; TRBD1 matches 8 bases. CDR1 and CDR2 from the germline V gene are MNHEY and SVGAGI. J was trimmed by 1 base and V by 2 bases; bases with no gene match: 2. The CDR3 spans 15 residues. CDR3 amino acids: CASSYQDRGTDTQYF. Here the CDR3 DNA reads TGTGCCAGCAGTTACCAGGACAGGGGCACAGATACGCAGTATTTT.

This clonotype was observed many times. V gene TRBV24-1 combines with J gene TRBJ2-1; D not certain. V shed 6 bases and J shed 10 bases, with 12 bases lying between them. Germline V gives CDR1 KGHDR, CDR2 SFDVKD. The CDR3 runs 12 residues. CDR3 sequence reads: CATSSPVREQFF. The CDR3 DNA sequence: TGTGCCACCAGTTCCCCGGTCAGGGAGCAGTTCTTC.

This clonotype was counted at least ten times. The chain joins TRBV29-1 to TRBJ2-7; D is undetermined. There are 13 residues in the CDR3. CDR1 SQVTM and CDR2 ANQGSEA come from the germline V gene. The V gene lost 4 bases and the J gene lost 9 bases, with 19 bases spanning the gap. CDR3 loop: CSVAPSLNPGQYF. The CDR3 nucleotides read TGCAGCGTTGCTCCCTCCCTTAATCCCGGGCAGTACTTC.

The table lists this clonotype with many counts. V and J are TRBV29-1 and TRBJ1-3; D may be TRBD1 (6 bases). The CDR3 is 13 residues long. Trimming pared 4 bases from V and 8 bases from J, leaving 15 bases between. Germline V gene lookup returns CDR1 SQVTM and CDR2 ANQGSEA. CDR3 sequence: CSVAHREGDTIYF. The CDR3 DNA is TGCAGCGTTGCGCACAGGGAAGGTGACACCATATATTTT.

This clonotype appeared many times. The V gene is TRBV29-1, the J gene TRBJ2-3; no clear D gene. The CDR3 runs to 12 residues. Germline CDR1 and CDR2: SQVTM and ANQGSEA. Trimming removed 4 bases from V and 1 base from J, with 6 bases in between. The CDR3 protein is CSVARGTDTQYF. The CDR3 coding sequence is TGCAGCGTTGCGAGAGGCACAGATACGCAGTATTTT.

This clonotype was detected many times. The chain has TRBV11-2 and TRBJ2-1, with 7 positions matching TRBD2. J was trimmed by 8 bases and V by 4 bases; bases with no gene match: 11. In germline, CDR1 is SGHAT, CDR2 FQNNGV. The CDR3 is 15 amino acids. For the CDR3, the DNA is TGTGCCAGCAGCTCCTTACTAGCGAGGGCACATGAGCAGTTCTTC. This gives the protein CASSSLLARAHEQFF.